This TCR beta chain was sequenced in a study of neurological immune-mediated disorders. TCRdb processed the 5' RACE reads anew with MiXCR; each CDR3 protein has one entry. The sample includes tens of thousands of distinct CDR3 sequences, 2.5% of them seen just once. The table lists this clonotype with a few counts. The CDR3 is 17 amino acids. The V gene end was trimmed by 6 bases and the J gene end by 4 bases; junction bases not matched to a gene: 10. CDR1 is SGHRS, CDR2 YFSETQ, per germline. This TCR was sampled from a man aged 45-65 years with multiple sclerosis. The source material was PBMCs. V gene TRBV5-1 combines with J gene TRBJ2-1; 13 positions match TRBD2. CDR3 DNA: TGCGCCAGCACCGCGACTAGCGGGGGGACGCAATACAATGAGCAGTTCTTC. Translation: CASTATSGGTQYNEQFF.